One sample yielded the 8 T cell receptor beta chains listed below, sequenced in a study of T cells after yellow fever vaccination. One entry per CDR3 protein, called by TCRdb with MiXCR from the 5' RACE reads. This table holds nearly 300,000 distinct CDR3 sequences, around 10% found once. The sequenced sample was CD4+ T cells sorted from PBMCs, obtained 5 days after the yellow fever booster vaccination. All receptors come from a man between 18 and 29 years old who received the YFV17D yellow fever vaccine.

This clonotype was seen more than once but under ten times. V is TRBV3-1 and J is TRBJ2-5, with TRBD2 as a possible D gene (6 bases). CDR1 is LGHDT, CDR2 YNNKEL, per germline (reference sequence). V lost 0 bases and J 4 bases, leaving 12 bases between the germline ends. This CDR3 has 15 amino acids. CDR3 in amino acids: CASSQDPLARETQYF. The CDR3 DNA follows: TGTGCCAGCAGCCAAGACCCTCTAGCGCGAGAGACCCAGTACTTC.

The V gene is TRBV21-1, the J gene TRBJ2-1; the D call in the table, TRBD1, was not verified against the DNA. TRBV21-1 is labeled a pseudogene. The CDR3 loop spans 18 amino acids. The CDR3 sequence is CASSKSVHGVLVCYEQFF. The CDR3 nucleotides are TGTGCCAGCAGCAAATCCGTACACGGGGTATTGGTTTGCTATGAGCAGTTCTTC.

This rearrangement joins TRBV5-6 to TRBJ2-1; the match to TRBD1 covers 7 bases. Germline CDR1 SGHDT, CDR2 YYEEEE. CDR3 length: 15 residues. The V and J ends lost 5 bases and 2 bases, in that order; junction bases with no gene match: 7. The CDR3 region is CASRGYRGPYNEQFF. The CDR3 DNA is TGTGCCAGCAGGGGCTACAGGGGCCCCTACAATGAGCAGTTCTTC.

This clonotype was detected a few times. For the CDR3, the DNA is TGTGCCAGCAGGGCCTATGAGCAGTTCTTC. It specifies CASRAYEQFF. The V gene is TRBV2, the J gene TRBJ2-1, with D uncertain. Germline values: CDR1 SNHLY, CDR2 FYNNEI. The CDR3 totals 10 residues. Deletions cut 6 bases from V and 8 bases from J, with 5 bases between.

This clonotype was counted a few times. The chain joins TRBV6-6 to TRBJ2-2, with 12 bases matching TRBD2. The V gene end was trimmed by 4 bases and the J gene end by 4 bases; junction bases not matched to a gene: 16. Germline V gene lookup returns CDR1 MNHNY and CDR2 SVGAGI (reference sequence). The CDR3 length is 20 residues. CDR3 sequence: CASSSTRGASGGAVTGELFF. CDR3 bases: TGTGCCAGCAGTTCCACCCGCGGGGCTAGCGGGGGGGCGGTCACCGGGGAGCTGTTTTTT.

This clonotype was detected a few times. Here the CDR3 DNA reads TGTGCCAGCAGTTATTCTGGGGGAAACTCTGGAAACACCATATATTTT. This gives the protein CASSYSGGNSGNTIYF. The chain links TRBV6-6 to TRBJ1-3; D is possibly TRBD1 (5 bases). V dropped 3 bases and J dropped 0 bases, with 12 bases sitting between them. CDR3 size: 16 residues. The germline gives CDR1 MNHNY, CDR2 SVGAGI (reference sequence).

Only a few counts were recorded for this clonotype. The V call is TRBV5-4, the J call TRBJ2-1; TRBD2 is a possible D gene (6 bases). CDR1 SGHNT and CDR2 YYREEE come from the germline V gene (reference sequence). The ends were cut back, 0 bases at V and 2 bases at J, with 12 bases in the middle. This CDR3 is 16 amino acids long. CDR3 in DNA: TGTGCCAGCAGCTTGGCGGGCGGGGAGGCCTACAATGAGCAGTTCTTC. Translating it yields CASSLAGGEAYNEQFF. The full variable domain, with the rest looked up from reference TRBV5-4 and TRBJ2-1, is ETGVTQSPTHLIKTRGQQVTLRCSSQSGHNTVSWYQQALGQGPQFIFQYYREEENGRGNFPPRFSGLQFPNYSSELNVNALELDDSALYLCASSLAGGEAYNEQFFGPGTRLTVL.

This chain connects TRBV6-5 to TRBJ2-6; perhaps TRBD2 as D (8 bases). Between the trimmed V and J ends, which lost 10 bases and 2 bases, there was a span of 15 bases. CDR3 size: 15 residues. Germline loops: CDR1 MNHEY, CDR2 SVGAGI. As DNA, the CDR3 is TGTGCCATCTCGGGAGGGGGCACTGGGGCCAACGTCCTGACTTTC. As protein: CAISGGGTGANVLTF.